This is a list of T cell receptor beta chains from one sample in a study of blood T cell repertoires in COVID-19. Data came from immunoSEQ multiplex PCR; TCRdb stores just in-frame clones and leaves some out. The sample includes under 350,000 clones, roughly nine tenths of them seen just once. Sequencing was done on a sample of peripheral blood. These receptors all stem from a man between 18 and 35 years old with active or convalescent COVID-19. CDR3s include the opening cysteine and the closing phenylalanine or tryptophan. The D gene is left open where the match is weak. Clone sizes are given selectively: once, few, many, or a class where the clone is expanded.

j_call v_call d_call clone_size cdr3_nt cdr3_aa
TRBJ2-5 TRBV7-2 NA few TGTGCCAGCAGCTTAGACAGGACGAGCGCCCAAGAGACCCAGTACTTC CASSLDRTSAQETQYF
TRBJ2-3 TRBV3-1/TRBV3-2 TRBD2 NA TGTGCCAGCAGCGCCGTAGTGGCGGGGGGACTGAGCACAGATACGCAGTATTTT CASSAVVAGGLSTDTQYF
TRBJ2-7 TRBV7-3 TRBD2 NA TGTGCCAGCAGCTTAGGGGGAGGGCCTTTCGACGAGCAGTACTTC CASSLGGGPFDEQYF
TRBJ2-1 TRBV21-1 NA NA TGTGCCACTCCAAGCTCGCGGGAGGGAGACAATGAGCAGTTCTTC CATPSSREGDNEQFF
TRBJ2-2 TRBV19 TRBD2 NA TGTGCCGTCCCTAGCGGGGGGCGGAACGGGGAGCTGTTTTTT CAVPSGGRNGELFF
TRBJ2-1 TRBV19 NA NA TGTGCCAGTAAGTGGGGGCTAAACGGAAACCATGAGCAGTTCTTC CASKWGLNGNHEQFF
TRBJ1-3 TRBV19 NA NA TGTGCCAGTAACCCCCTCAGGTCCGGGAGACCTGGAAACACCATATATTTT CASNPLRSGRPGNTIYF
TRBJ2-1 TRBV7-2 NA NA TGTGCCAGCAGCTTACGCCCGGGACAACCGTCCTCCTACAATGAGCAGTTCTTC CASSLRPGQPSSYNEQFF
TRBJ1-5 TRBV7-9 NA NA TGTGCCAGCAGCTTGGACGGACTTTATCAGCCCCAGCATTTT CASSLDGLYQPQHF
TRBJ2-3 TRBV6-5 NA NA TGTGCCAGCAGTTACTCGATCGGACTGAACACAGATACGCAGTATTTT CASSYSIGLNTDTQYF
TRBJ1-1 TRBV18 NA once TGTGCCAGCTCACCCGGTTTCGGGTACTCTGAAGCTTTCTTT CASSPGFGYSEAFF
TRBJ2-3 TRBV6-1 TRBD2 NA TGTGCCAGCAGTGACCCCTCGACTAGCGGTTTCACAGATACGCAGTATTTT CASSDPSTSGFTDTQYF
TRBJ2-7 TRBV14 NA NA TGTGCCAGCAGCCAAGATTGGGACTTGTCCTCCGAGCAGTACTTC CASSQDWDLSSEQYF
TRBJ1-2 TRBV30 NA NA TGTGCCTGGAGTGCACTGGCCTGGGTCGGACTTGGCTACACCTTC CAWSALAWVGLGYTF
TRBJ2-3 TRBV5-1 TRBD1 NA TGCGCCAGCAGCCCACTAGGGGGCAGAACAGATACGCAGTATTTT CASSPLGGRTDTQYF
TRBJ2-1 TRBV4-2 TRBD2 NA TGTGCCAGCAGCCAGGGGAGCGGGGTTCTGACGTCCGAGCAGTTCTTC CASSQGSGVLTSEQFF